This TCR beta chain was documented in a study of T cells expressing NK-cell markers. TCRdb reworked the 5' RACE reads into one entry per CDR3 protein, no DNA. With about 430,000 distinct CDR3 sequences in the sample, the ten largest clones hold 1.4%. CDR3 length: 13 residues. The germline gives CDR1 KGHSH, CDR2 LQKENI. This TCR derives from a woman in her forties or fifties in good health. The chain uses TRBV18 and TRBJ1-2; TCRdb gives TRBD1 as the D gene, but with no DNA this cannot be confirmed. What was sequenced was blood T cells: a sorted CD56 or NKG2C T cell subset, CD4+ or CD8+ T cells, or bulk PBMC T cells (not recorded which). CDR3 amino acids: CASSPLSGEGYTF.